These 5 T cell receptor beta chains came from one sample sequenced in a study of blood T cell repertoires in COVID-19. Clones were sequenced by immunoSEQ multiplex PCR, and TCRdb holds only the in-frame ones, with some missing. Found here are around 94,000 clones, 70% to 90% of them singletons; the top ten hold 2% to 2.5%. Sequenced input: peripheral blood. These receptors all stem from a man in his fifties or sixties with active COVID-19.

J is TRBJ1-4 and V is TRBV28; weak D call: TRBD1 (6 bases). Germline V gene data show CDR1 as MDHEN and CDR2 as SYDVKM. Deletions cut 5 bases from V and 10 bases from J, with 17 bases between. The CDR3 covers 14 residues. The CDR3 loop reads CASSPAGVRGKLFF. The CDR3 DNA sequence: TGTGCCAGCAGTCCGGCAGGGGTAAGGGGAAAACTGTTTTTT.

This clone is medium-sized (0.01 to 0.1%) within its sample. The chain links TRBV2 to TRBJ1-6; 9 bases align to TRBD1. The CDR3 loop spans 13 amino acids. Germline V gene sequence: CDR1 SNHLY, CDR2 FYNNEI. After removal of 10 bases from V and 7 bases from J, the junction contained 5 bases not matched to a gene. Here the CDR3 reads CATRTGENSPLHF. DNA of the CDR3: TGTGCCACACGGACAGGGGAAAATTCACCCCTCCACTTT. Full variable domain (rest looked up from reference TRBV2 and TRBJ1-6): EPEVTQTPSHQVTQMGQEVILRCVPISNHLYFYWYRQILGQKVEFLVSFYNNEISEKSEIFDDQFSVERPDGSNFTLKIRSTKLEDSAMYFCATRTGENSPLHFGNGTRLTVT.

The chain couples TRBV11-2 to TRBJ2-5; D is perhaps TRBD2 (6 bases). Deletions cut 1 base from V and 5 bases from J, with 20 bases between. The CDR3 is 17 residues long. Germline assignment: CDR1 SGHAT and CDR2 FQNNGV. The CDR3 bases are TGTGCCAGCAGCTTAGCGTTCCCAGAGGCAGGGAGGGAGACCCAGTACTTC. Encoded protein: CASSLAFPEAGRETQYF.

The V and J genes are TRBV21-1 and TRBJ1-5; the D segment call TRBD1 is taken from the table without a DNA check. TRBV21-1 constitutes a pseudogene. The CDR3 length is 15 residues. CDR3 region: CASDRPSYSNQPQHF. In DNA, the CDR3 is TGTGCCAGCGACAGGCCTTCATATAGCAATCAGCCCCAGCATTTT.

The gene calls are TRBV29-1 and TRBJ1-1; D perhaps matches TRBD1 (5 bases). V was trimmed by 8 bases and J by 6 bases, leaving 22 bases between them. Germline CDR1 and CDR2: SQVTM and ANQGSEA. The CDR3 is 14 amino acids. The CDR3 loop reads CSLGEGDYGAEAFF. CDR3 coding DNA: TGCAGCCTTGGGGAAGGGGACTACGGCGCTGAAGCTTTCTTT.